This entry is about one TCR beta chain. Its matching antigen is unknown. Germline values: CDR1 SGHAT, CDR2 FQNNGV. The length of the CDR3 is 18 residues. The V and J ends lost 5 bases and 0 bases, in that order; junction bases with no gene match: 14. The sample belongs to a study of response to subunit inactivated influenza vaccine. Findings of the study overall: The authors suggested that every seasonal influenza vaccination recruits few new T cells.

MiXCR, applied by TCRdb to the RT-PCR reads, yields one record per CDR3 protein. The table lists about half a million distinct CDR3 sequences, approximately 11% of them singletons. The V gene is TRBV11-2, the J gene TRBJ2-3; 7 bases match TRBD1. The material sequenced was PBMCs from blood, taken roughly 45 days after vaccination. The clonotype comes from a man in his forties or fifties who received an inactivated influenza vaccine. The CDR3 is CASSGKLRGGASTDTQYF. The CDR3 nucleotides read TGTGCCAGCAGCGGCAAACTACGAGGGGGCGCTAGCACAGATACGCAGTATTTT.